The 26 T cell receptor beta chains reported below all come from one sample, sequenced in a study of cytomegalovirus exposure and HLA in healthy donors. It was with 60 Vbeta and 13 Jbeta primers that the PCR ran. The table came from immunoSEQ multiplex PCR; TCRdb's copy has only in-frame clones and leaves some out. The repertoire holds approximately 220,000 clones, over 65% seen once, with roughly 0.62% in the top ten. Sequenced sample: PBMCs. These TCRs come from a man aged 18 to 30 in good health and CMV-seronegative.

The chain joins TRBV7-3 to TRBJ1-1; D not resolved. The germline gives CDR1 SGHTA, CDR2 FQGTGA. This CDR3 has 13 residues. Trimming took off 2 bases at V and 1 base at J, with 5 bases between the two ends. Here the CDR3 DNA reads TGTGCCAGCAGCTTAGCGGGGAACACTGAAGCTTTCTTT. It translates to CASSLAGNTEAFF.

The rearrangement links TRBV6-6 to TRBJ2-7; a weak D match, TRBD2 (5 bases). The CDR3 totals 12 residues. Germline V gene lookup returns CDR1 MNHNY and CDR2 SVGAGI (reference sequence). V shed 7 bases and J shed 6 bases, with 13 bases lying between them. CDR3 DNA: TGTGCCAGCAACGAGGGAACTAGCGAGCAGTACTTC. It encodes CASNEGTSEQYF.

Of note for this clone: The same CDR3 arises from other DNA sequences in this sample as well. V usage is TRBV2 and J usage is TRBJ1-2; a possible D gene is TRBD1 (5 bases). The germline V gene has CDR1 SNHLY and CDR2 FYNNEI. Trimming removed 2 bases from V and 6 bases from J, with 10 bases in between. There are 13 residues in the CDR3. CDR3 nucleotide sequence: TGTGCCAGCAGTGAACTCCAGGGTCATGGCTACACCTTC. Its translation is CASSELQGHGYTF.

The table lists this clone with a few counts. The rearrangement links TRBV5-1 to TRBJ2-2; D is perhaps TRBD2 (5 bases). Trimming left V 0 bases short and J 6 bases short, with 12 bases between. This CDR3 has 15 residues. CDR1 is SGHRS, CDR2 YFSETQ, per germline. The CDR3 spells CASSLGGPGAGELFF. The CDR3 coding sequence is TGCGCCAGCAGCTTGGGCGGTCCCGGGGCCGGGGAGCTGTTTTTT.

The chain employs TRBV15 and TRBJ1-1, with TRBD1 matching 7 bases. After removal of 8 bases from V and 0 bases from J, the junction contained 12 bases not matched to a gene. Germline V gives CDR1 LNHNV, CDR2 YYDKDF (reference sequence). This CDR3 region has 16 residues. The DNA of the CDR3 is TGTGCCACCTCCCGACGGGGGACAGACATGAACACTGAAGCTTTCTTT. This sequence encodes CATSRRGTDMNTEAFF.

The chain has TRBV30 and TRBJ2-2; D is perhaps TRBD2 (6 bases). Germline V gene sequence: CDR1 GTSNPN, CDR2 SVGIG (reference sequence). The CDR3 sequence is 13 residues long. The germline V and J ends were trimmed by 8 bases and 6 bases, with 16 bases remaining between them. The CDR3 DNA reads as TGTGCCGGAAGGCGGGGTATCGCCGGGGAGCTGTTTTTT. This sequence encodes CAGRRGIAGELFF.

This clone was found once. The chain links TRBV5-1 to TRBJ2-3; 12 bases are a match to TRBD2. This CDR3 has 18 amino acids. Trimming removed 4 bases from V and 1 base from J; junction bases left unmatched: 10. Germline V gene data show CDR1 as SGHRS and CDR2 as YFSETQ. The CDR3 spells CASSPRPSGRAGTDTQYF. The CDR3 DNA reads as TGCGCCAGCAGCCCCCGGCCTAGCGGGAGGGCCGGCACAGATACGCAGTATTTT.

The genes are TRBV5-8 and TRBJ2-1, with 7 positions matching TRBD2. V was clipped by 1 base and J by 4 bases; unmatched bases: 5. The CDR3 runs 15 residues. Germline CDR1 is SGHTS and CDR2 is YDEGEE. DNA of the CDR3: TGTGCCAGCAGCTTGAATCTAGCGGAATACAATGAGCAGTTCTTC. Translated: CASSLNLAEYNEQFF.

CDR3 nucleotide sequence: TGTGCCAGCAGCATGGGACAGGGCGGAATCTCCTACGAGCAGTACTTC. Its translation is CASSMGQGGISYEQYF. This sequence joins TRBV7-9 and TRBJ2-7; 9 nucleotides match TRBD1. V shed 5 bases and J 0 bases; nucleotides not matched to a gene: 8. This CDR3 is 16 amino acids long. Germline-derived CDR1 and CDR2 are SEHNR and FQNEAQ (reference sequence). The full variable domain, completed using reference TRBV7-9 and TRBJ2-7, is DTGVSQNPRHKITKRGQNVTFRCDPISEHNRLYWYRQTLGQGPEFLTYFQNEAQLEKSRLLSDRFSAERPKGSFSTLEIQRTEQGDSAMYLCASSMGQGGISYEQYFGPGTRLTVT.

In this sample, this clone turned up once. The chain combines TRBV2 with TRBJ2-3; TRBD1 might be the D (6 bases). The V end lost 11 bases, the J end lost 0 bases, and 9 bases lay between the germline ends. From germline, CDR1 is SNHLY and CDR2 FYNNEI. The CDR3 has 12 residues. The CDR3 reads CAEGGSTDTQYF. Written as DNA, the CDR3 is TGTGCCGAAGGGGGAAGCACAGATACGCAGTATTTT.

The chain joins TRBV28 to TRBJ1-4; D not certain. The CDR3 contains 13 residues. V lost 2 bases and J lost 5, with 6 bases in between. The germline V gene encodes CDR1 MDHEN and CDR2 SYDVKM. The CDR3 spells CASSLGRNEKLFF. The CDR3 DNA sequence: TGTGCCAGCAGTTTAGGCAGGAATGAAAAACTGTTTTTT.

The count of this clone is one. The chain carries TRBV5-4 and TRBJ2-1; 10 positions agree with TRBD1. The CDR3 sequence is 16 residues long. Germline CDR1 and CDR2: SGHNT and YYREEE (reference sequence). J was trimmed by 0 bases and V by 4 bases; bases with no gene match: 4. CDR3 coding DNA: TGTGCCAGCAGCCCTGACAGGGGGCGCTCCTACAATGAGCAGTTCTTC. It specifies CASSPDRGRSYNEQFF.

The V and J genes are TRBV5-1 and TRBJ2-7; a weak D match, TRBD1 (5 bases). Germline V CDR1 and CDR2: SGHRS, YFSETQ. The CDR3 loop spans 16 amino acids. Trimming removed 1 base at V and 0 bases at J, with 14 bases between. The CDR3 reads CASSLLTDTGSYEQYF. The CDR3 nucleotides read TGCGCCAGCAGCTTGCTGACGGATACAGGCTCCTACGAGCAGTACTTC.

This chain uses TRBV28 with TRBJ2-1; unclear D gene. Trimming removed 8 bases at V and 2 bases at J, with 13 bases between. Germline V gene sequence: CDR1 MDHEN, CDR2 SYDVKM. The CDR3 runs 14 residues. The CDR3 reads CASSWSPTYNEQFF. The CDR3, as DNA: TGTGCCAGCTCCTGGAGTCCTACCTACAATGAGCAGTTCTTC. Supplemented by reference TRBV28 and TRBJ2-1, the full variable domain reads DVKVTQSSRYLVKRTGEKVFLECVQDMDHENMFWYRQDPGLGLRLIYFSYDVKMKEKGDIPEGYSVSREKKERFSLILESASTNQTSMYLCASSWSPTYNEQFFGPGTRLTVL.

The rearrangement links TRBV2 to TRBJ2-1; 7 bases are shared with TRBD2. The CDR3 loop spans 14 amino acids. Germline CDR1 is SNHLY and CDR2 is FYNNEI. Germline trimming cut 3 bases from V and 8 bases from J; bases unmatched to any gene: 7. CDR3 residues: CASSEVVAGDEQFF. The CDR3 region has the DNA TGTGCCAGCAGTGAGGTAGTAGCGGGTGATGAGCAGTTCTTC.

With respect to this clone: The junction departs from the called germline gene at one end, perhaps through a read error. The CDR3 reads CSSSAPPGTSGSYNEQFF. DNA of the CDR3: TGTTCCAGCAGCGCCCCCCCAGGGACTAGCGGGTCCTACAATGAGCAGTTCTTC. This chain uses TRBV7-9 with TRBJ2-1, with 12 positions matching TRBD2. The germline V gene encodes CDR1 SEHNR and CDR2 FQNEAQ (reference sequence). This CDR3 has 18 residues. The full variable domain, in which reference TRBV7-9 and TRBJ2-1 provide the parts outside the CDR3, is DTGVSQNPRHKITKRGQNVTFRCDPISEHNRLYWYRQTLGQGPEFLTYFQNEAQLEKSRLLSDRFSAERPKGSFSTLEIQRTEQGDSAMYLCSSSAPPGTSGSYNEQFFGPGTRLTVL.

This chain connects TRBV25-1 to TRBJ2-5, with 8 bases that match TRBD2. V shed 2 bases, J shed 4 bases, and the junction held 3 bases outside the gene matches. CDR1 MGHDK and CDR2 SYGVNS come from the germline V gene. CDR3 size: 14 residues. For the CDR3, the DNA is TGTGCCAGCAGTGAAGCGGGAGGACGAGAGACCCAGTACTTC. Translation: CASSEAGGRETQYF.

This clone was seen once. This chain joins TRBV5-1 and TRBJ2-5; 8 nucleotides line up with TRBD2. The germline V gene has CDR1 SGHRS and CDR2 YFSETQ. Trimming took 0 bases from V and 4 from J; bases not matched to a gene: 5. The CDR3 spans 15 residues. The CDR3 is CASSLAGRVGETQYF. The CDR3 DNA follows: TGCGCCAGCAGCTTGGCCGGGAGGGTAGGAGAGACCCAGTACTTC.

The CDR3: CASSSYTGYEQYF. CDR3 DNA sequence: TGTGCCAGTAGTAGTTACACAGGGTACGAGCAGTACTTC. The rearrangement uses TRBV19 and TRBJ2-7; weak D call: TRBD1 (6 bases). The CDR3 has 13 amino acids. Looked up from germline, CDR1 is LNHDA and CDR2 is SQIVND (reference sequence). Trimming pared 4 bases from V and 4 bases from J, leaving 11 bases between.

CDR3 bases: TGTGCCAGCAGTTACTTGGTTGACGGAGACGAGCAGTACTTC. It codes for CASSYLVDGDEQYF. The rearrangement uses TRBV6-8 and TRBJ2-5; D uncertain. The J call may be in error: the DNA end matches TRBJ2-7 better. The CDR3 has 14 amino acids. Germline V lookup: CDR1 MNHGY, CDR2 SAAAGT.

The chain has TRBV10-2 and TRBJ2-7; TRBD2 agrees at 8 bases. CDR3 length equals 14 residues. The germline gives CDR1 WSHSY, CDR2 SAAADI. V shed 7 bases, J shed 2 bases, and the junction held 7 bases outside the gene matches. The CDR3, as DNA: TGCGCCAGCACCCCGGGAGGGGGAACCTACGAGCAGTACTTC. Translation gives CASTPGGGTYEQYF.

This sequence joins TRBV29-1 and TRBJ2-5; 8 nucleotides match TRBD2. Matching the DNA end better, TRBJ2-7 makes the J call doubtful. From germline, CDR1 is SQVTM and CDR2 ANQGSEA. The CDR3 spans 13 residues. The CDR3 spells CSVIAGTTYEQYF. The CDR3 DNA follows: TGCAGCGTAATAGCGGGAACTACCTACGAGCAGTACTTC.

The chain uses TRBV28 and TRBJ1-3, with D possibly TRBD1 on 6 matching bases. The germline V gene has CDR1 MDHEN and CDR2 SYDVKM. The CDR3 consists of 15 residues. V lost 7 bases and J 4 bases, leaving 17 bases between the germline ends. This chain's CDR3 is CASKVGWGPGNTIYF. DNA for the CDR3: TGTGCCAGCAAAGTGGGCTGGGGGCCAGGAAACACCATATATTTT.

This rearrangement joins TRBV27 to TRBJ2-3, with D possibly TRBD1 on 5 matching bases. V dropped 2 bases and J dropped 1 base, with 13 bases sitting between them. The CDR3 length is 16 residues. CDR1 and CDR2 (germline): MNHEY, SMNVEV (reference sequence). The CDR3 DNA follows: TGTGCCAGCAGTTTAGCACGAGCGACAGGCACAGATACGCAGTATTTT. It codes for CASSLARATGTDTQYF.

The chain uses TRBV18 and TRBJ1-2; D unresolved. This CDR3 spans 15 amino acids. Trimming took 6 bases from V and 7 from J, leaving 21 bases between them. In germline, CDR1 is KGHSH, CDR2 LQKENI. The CDR3 DNA sequence: TGTGCCAGCTCGCTACTCCGGGTTGAGTCCGGTGGCTACACCTTC. This codes for CASSLLRVESGGYTF.

Comments on this clone: Other nucleotide sequences in the sample specify the same CDR3. The chain has TRBV5-8 and TRBJ1-1, with D uncertain. The CDR3 consists of 12 residues. Per germline, CDR1 SGHTS and CDR2 YDEGEE. Trimming stripped 4 bases from V and 8 bases from J, with 12 bases between. The chain's CDR3 is CASSLVTGEAFF. The CDR3 coding sequence is TGTGCCAGCAGCCTGGTGACGGGGGAAGCTTTCTTT.